This record looks at one T cell receptor (beta chain) sequence and its context. Its specific antigen is unknown. The sample holds no much larger clone one base away, and base qualities are not on file. This sample was taken from a study of human T cells and chemical hapten exposure (dated by TCRdb to the early 2020s). Looking at the study overall: For sensitization, 2% DPC in acetone was applied to an approximately 2 cm by approximately 2 cm area of upper inner arm skin. Patch testing was performed on the upper back with Finn chambers containing 0.01% DPC, and the patch tests were scored after 6 days according to International Contact Dermatitis Research Group standards. Libraries were combined into a pool for sequencing, and differences in TCR yield between samples came mainly from small differences in library volumes within the pool. For TCR sequencing, blood came from over 25 alopecia patients at anywhere from one to four time points (pre-sensitization, 2, 6 and 24 weeks). In alopecia patients, the study followed how the peripheral blood TCR repertoire changed in vivo over primary and secondary sensitization to diphenylcyclopropenone (DPC), a hapten. Blood was sampled from patients pre-sensitization (week 0) and at 2, 6 and about 24 weeks after DPC sensitization. Weekly therapeutic DPC doses were additionally applied to the scalp of patients throughout the approximately 25-week study period. Most of the patients in the cohort were female, and the cohort covered alopecia areata with under or over 50% scalp involvement, alopecia totalis and alopecia universalis.

Cut back by 6 bases and 2 bases, the V and J ends lie 10 bases apart. The CDR3 numbers 13 residues from cysteine through phenylalanine. Only the CDR3 DNA stays, 39 bases, in frame from base 1. CDR1 MDHEN and CDR2 SYDVKM are derived from the germline V gene. Reading the label with the study, this specimen's time point is: pre-sensitization, week 0. In light of the paper, this sample's treatment or condition label describes: therapeutic diphenylcyclopropenone sensitization with weekly scalp DPC. Blood at each patch-test visit was drawn before the patch test was applied. To be eligible, patients had to be aged 18 to 70, diagnosed with alopecia and judged suitable for DPC therapy, while pregnant patients were excluded. Total RNA was extracted from unfractionated whole blood collected in Tempus Blood RNA tubes. Study-wide conclusions, independent of this receptor: The number of TCRs above 1 in 1000 frequency did not change with DPC sensitization; there was no evidence of global repertoire structure alterations. The number of PT1 expanded TCRs positively correlated with patch test score, significant at thresholds 8, 16 and 32 but not 4. After repeated subsampling, changes were observed in the strength of the expansion versus patch-test correlation and in the threshold at which the correlation became significant. Because all patients had alopecia, a presumed autoimmune disease, the immune response of the patients might differ from that of healthy individuals. Significantly more large CDR3 similarity clusters were formed by expanded TCRs than by pre-sensitization or healthy control sets, consistent with antigen-driven responses.

Libraries were prepared through RACE. These reads were obtained on a NextSeq 500. During library preparation, unique molecular identifiers were attached to individual cDNA molecules so that TCRs could be counted in a quantitative, reproducible way. Both TCR alpha and TCR beta chains were sequenced from each blood RNA sample. The study's own analysis went as follows. A median of approximately 100,000 TCRs per sample was observed, with a range of 23,224 to 690,600. V, J and CDR3 annotation of the TCR reads was performed with the Decombinator software suite. Every sample was subsampled to the same number of TCRs (28,000) for the PS versus PT1 abundance plots. TCRs were defined as expanded if absent before sensitization and observed at least eight times at the 2-week time point. TCRdb redid the processing of the public reads, applying fastp at Q25 and MiXCR, and retained in-frame beta chains. Each entry merges the rows of one CDR3 protein and shows their most common DNA and genes. Clone size and V and J calls follow TCRdb, not the original study. For this sample there are fewer than 300,000 distinct CDR3 sequences; more than 6.5% appear just once. 2.3% of the sample is in the top ten clones.

The receptor was derived from a woman between 35 and 50 years old with alopecia areata. Some clones in this sample may be carry-over from other donors' samples. Sequencing was performed on whole blood, taken in connection with sensitization to the hapten diphenylcyclopropenone (DPC). Rearrangement joined TRBV28 to TRBJ1-2, and TRBD1 may be the D gene, going by 5 matching bases. The CDR3 sequence is CASSTRQNYGYTF. The DNA sequence reads TGTGCCAGCAGCACCCGACAGAACTATGGCTACACCTTC.